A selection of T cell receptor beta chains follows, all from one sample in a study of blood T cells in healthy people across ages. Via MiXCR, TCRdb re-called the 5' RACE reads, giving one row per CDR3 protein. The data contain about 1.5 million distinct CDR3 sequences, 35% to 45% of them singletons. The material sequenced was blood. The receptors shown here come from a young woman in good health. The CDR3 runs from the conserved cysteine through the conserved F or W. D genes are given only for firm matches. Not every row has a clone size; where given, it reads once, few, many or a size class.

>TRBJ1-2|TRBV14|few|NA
TGTGCCAGCAGCCAAGAGATTTTCCCTGTCAACTATGGCTACACCTTC
CASSQEIFPVNYGYTF
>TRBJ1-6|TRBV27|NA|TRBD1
TGTGCCAGCACCCCGGTCCGTGCAGGGGGAATCTCACCCCTCCACTTT
CASTPVRAGGISPLHF
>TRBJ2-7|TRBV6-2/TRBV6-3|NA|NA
TGTGCCAGCAGTTATCTCCAGAACTACGAGCAGTACTTC
CASSYLQNYEQYF
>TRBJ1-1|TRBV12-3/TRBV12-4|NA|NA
TGTGCCAGCAGCCGGGACTGGGTTGGGACTGAAGCTTTCTTT
CASSRDWVGTEAFF
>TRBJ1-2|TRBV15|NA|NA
TGTGCCACCAGCAGAGTGGGTACCTATGGCTACACCTTC
CATSRVGTYGYTF
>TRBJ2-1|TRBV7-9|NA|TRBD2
TGTGCCAGCAGCTTCAGCTCTGGGACTACTCCCAATGAGCAGTTCTTC
CASSFSSGTTPNEQFF
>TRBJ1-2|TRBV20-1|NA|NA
TGCAGTGCTAGCGGGCCAGCTGGCGACTATGGCTACACCTTC
CSASGPAGDYGYTF
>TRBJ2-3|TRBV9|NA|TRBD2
TGTGCCAGCAGCCTGCCTCGGACTAGCGGATCCACAGATACGCAGTATTTT
CASSLPRTSGSTDTQYF
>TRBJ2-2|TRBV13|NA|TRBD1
TGTGCCAGCAGCGACGGACAGGGGACCGGGGAGATGTTTTTT
CASSDGQGTGEMFF
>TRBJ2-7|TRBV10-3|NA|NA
TGTGCCATCAGTGAGGGGGGCGATTCCTGGGGCGAGCAGTACTTC
CAISEGGDSWGEQYF
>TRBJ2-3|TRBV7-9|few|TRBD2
TGTGCCAGCAGTCCAGCTAGCGGCCCTAGAGATACGCAGTATTTT
CASSPASGPRDTQYF
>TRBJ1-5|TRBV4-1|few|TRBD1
TGCGCCAGCAGCTGGGACAGCAACAATCAGCCCCAGCATTTT
CASSWDSNNQPQHF
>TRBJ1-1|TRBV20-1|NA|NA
TGCAGTGCTGATACCTCATCAACCGGGACAAACACTGAAGCTTTCTTT
CSADTSSTGTNTEAFF
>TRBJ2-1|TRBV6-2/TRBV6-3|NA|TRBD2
TGTGCCAGCAGCCCTGGGACTAGCGAATACAATGGGCAGTTCTTC
CASSPGTSEYNGQFF
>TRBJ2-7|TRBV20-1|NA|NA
TGCAGTTCTAGGGGGGAAACCCGCTCCTACGAGCAGTACTTC
CSSRGETRSYEQYF
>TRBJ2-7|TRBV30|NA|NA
TGTGCCTGGAGCTGGGGGAACTACGAGCAGTACTTC
CAWSWGNYEQYF
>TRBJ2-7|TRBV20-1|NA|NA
TGCAGTGCTCCCCGGAGCTCGTATACCTACGAGCAGTACTTC
CSAPRSSYTYEQYF
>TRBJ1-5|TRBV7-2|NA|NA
TGTGCCAGCAGCCCTACCACTAATCAGCCCCAGCATTTT
CASSPTTNQPQHF
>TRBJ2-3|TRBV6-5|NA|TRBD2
TGTGCCAGCCGCACTAGCGGACGGGCTGGCACAGATACGCAGTATTTT
CASRTSGRAGTDTQYF
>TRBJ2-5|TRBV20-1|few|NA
TGCAGTGCTCAATTTCAACGGGACTTC
CSAQFQRDF
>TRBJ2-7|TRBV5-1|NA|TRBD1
TGCGCCAGCCGAGGACAGGGAGCAACCTGCGAGCAGTACTTC
CASRGQGATCEQYF
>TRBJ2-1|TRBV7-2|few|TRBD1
TGTGCCAGCAGCTTTCAGGGGGAATACAATGAGCAGTTCTTC
CASSFQGEYNEQFF
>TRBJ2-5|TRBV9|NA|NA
TGTGCCAGCAGCGGGAGGGGCAGGGTGACGGAAGAGACCCAGTACTTC
CASSGRGRVTEETQYF
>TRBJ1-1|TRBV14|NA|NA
TGTGCCAGCAGCGGTTGGATGAACACTGAAGCTTTCTTT
CASSGWMNTEAFF
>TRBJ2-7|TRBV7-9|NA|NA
TGTGCCAGCAGCTTAGCGTTGTGGACACCTTTTACCTACAATGAGCAGTACTTC
CASSLALWTPFTYNEQYF
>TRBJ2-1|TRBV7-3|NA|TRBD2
TGTGCCAGCAGCTTAATAAGTGGGGGAGGGATTGGTGAGCAGTTCTTC
CASSLISGGGIGEQFF
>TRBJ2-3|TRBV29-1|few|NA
TGCAGCGTTGTAGAGGGAGTCACGCAGTATTTT
CSVVEGVTQYF
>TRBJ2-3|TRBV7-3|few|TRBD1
TGTGCCAGCAGCTTAGGGGGACAGACTCGCACAGATACGCAGTATTTT
CASSLGGQTRTDTQYF
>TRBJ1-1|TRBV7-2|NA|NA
TGTGCCAGCAGCTCCAGTTGGATATTGAACACTGAAGCTTTCTTT
CASSSSWILNTEAFF
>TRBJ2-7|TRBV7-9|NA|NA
TGTGCCAGCAGCTTAGGCCTGGGTTTCTCCTACAATGAGCAGTACTTC
CASSLGLGFSYNEQYF
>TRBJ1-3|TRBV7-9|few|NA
TGTGCCAGCAGCTTCAATTTTGGAAACACCATATATTTT
CASSFNFGNTIYF
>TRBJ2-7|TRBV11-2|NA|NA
TGTGCCAGCAGCTTAGGTGGGAAGTCCTACGAGCAGTACTTC
CASSLGGKSYEQYF
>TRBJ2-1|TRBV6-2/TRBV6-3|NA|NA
TGTGCCAGCAGTCTAGGGACTCCTAACTACAAGGAGCAGTTCTTC
CASSLGTPNYKEQFF
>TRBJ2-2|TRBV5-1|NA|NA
TGCGCCAGCAGCTTGGTGGGATTCCTAGTGAACACCGGGGAGCTGTTTTTT
CASSLVGFLVNTGELFF
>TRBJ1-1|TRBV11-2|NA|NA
TGTGCCAGCAGCGGTCGACAGGCTGAAGCTTTCTTT
CASSGRQAEAFF